This TCR beta chain derives from a study of T-cell reconstitution after alpha-beta-depleted transplantation in children (dated by TCRdb to the mid-2010s). Regarding the research as a whole: Using TCR repertoire profiling, the study quantitatively followed how T-cell immune reconstitution unfolded in children after TCRalphabeta/CD19-depleted allogeneic hematopoietic cell transplantation. The investigation overall reported the following: In some patients, high TCRbeta diversity at day 60 was attributed to recipient T cells and intrathymic progenitors that had survived conditioning. The frequencies of hyperexpanded clones fell over the following months, and after one year, T-cell counts and TCRbeta diversity were mostly attributed to newly produced T cells. The apparently early recovery of alphabetaT-cell counts about two months after transplant reportedly depended on only several hundred rapidly expanded clones that came from non-depleted graft cells.

In regard to this clonotype: No antigen is known for it. Base qualities were left out, and no much larger clone turns up one base away.

The CDR3 starts with the cysteine, ends with the phenylalanine, and has 13 residues. Only CDR3 DNA remains: 39 bases, in frame from the first base. At the junction V is shortened by 6 bases and J by 8 bases, with 14 bases in between. Per the germline V gene (reference sequence), MNHNY is the CDR1 and SVGAGI is the CDR2. The treatment or condition label corresponds to: allogeneic hematopoietic cell transplantation with graft depleted of TCRalphabeta T cells and CD19 B cells. The children who served as transplant recipients had been given grafts of TCRalphabeta/CD19-depleted allogeneic hematopoietic cells. Preparation of the library involved PCR. These reads were obtained on an Illumina HiSeq 2500. TCR library preparation used molecular barcoding, with unique molecular identifiers applied to normalize quantification of the TCRbeta repertoire. In TCRdb, the public reads were trimmed at Q25 with fastp and aligned with MiXCR, with productive beta chains retained. Rows with a matching CDR3 protein are joined into one entry that keeps the most common DNA and genes. Across this sample there are roughly 200,000 distinct CDR3 sequences, with roughly 10% seen only once. The ten top clones hold 25% to 30% of the sample.

The sequence was obtained from a child in the first two years of life with acute myeloid leukemia, due to receive a stem cell transplant. The input for sequencing was PBMCs, taken before TCRalphabeta/CD19-depleted stem cell transplant. The receptor chain draws on TRBV6-6 and TRBJ2-1; TRBD2 is possibly the D segment (6 matching bases). The DNA sequence reads TGTGCCAGCAGCCCTACCCGGAGGGATGAGCAGTTCTTC. Translated, it reads CASSPTRRDEQFF.